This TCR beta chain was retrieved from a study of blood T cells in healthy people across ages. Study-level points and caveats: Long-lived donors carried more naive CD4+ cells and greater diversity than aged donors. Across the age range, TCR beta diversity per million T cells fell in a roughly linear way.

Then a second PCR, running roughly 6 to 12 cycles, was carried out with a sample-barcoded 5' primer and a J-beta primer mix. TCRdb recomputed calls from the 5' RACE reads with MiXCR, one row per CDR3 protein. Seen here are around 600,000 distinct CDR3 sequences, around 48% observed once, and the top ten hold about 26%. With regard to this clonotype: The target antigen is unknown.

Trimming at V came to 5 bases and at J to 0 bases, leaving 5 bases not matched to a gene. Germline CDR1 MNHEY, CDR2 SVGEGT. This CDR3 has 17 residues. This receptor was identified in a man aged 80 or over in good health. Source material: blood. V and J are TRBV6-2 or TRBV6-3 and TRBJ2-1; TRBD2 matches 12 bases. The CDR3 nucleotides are TGTGCCAGCAGTATACTAGCGGGGGGCAGCTCCTACAATGAGCAGTTCTTC. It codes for CASSILAGGSSYNEQFF.